Each of the 32 T cell receptor beta chains below was sequenced from the same sample in a study of control samples from healthy donors and cancer patients. Measured with immunoSEQ multiplex PCR; TCRdb has only the in-frame clones, and not every one. The sample has 70,000 or so clones, approximately 89% seen once. Sequencing was done on a sample of PBMCs. These receptor sequences come from a man aged 60 to 69 with lung cancer.

As to this clone: The CDR3 end shows no conserved phenylalanine or tryptophan, and so a read error is likely. This chain uses TRBV11-3 with TRBJ1-1; TRBD1 agrees at 7 bases. The V gene's germline CDR1 is SGHNT and CDR2 YENEEA. CDR3 length equals 15 residues. J lost 5 bases, V lost 5 bases, and 11 bases had no gene match. The CDR3 coding sequence is TGTGCCAGCAGCGGAAGGGACAGTGGAAGAACTGAAGCTTTCCTT. Amino acid sequence: CASSGRDSGRTEAFL.

The chain is built from TRBV18 and TRBJ2-5; TRBD1 aligns across 8 bases. CDR3 length equals 15 residues. CDR1 is KGHSH and CDR2 is LQKENI in the germline V gene. Unmatched junction bases numbered 11, after V lost 6 bases and J lost 5 bases. CDR3 DNA sequence: TGTGCCAGCTCCGCCCCAGGGGGCCAGTCGGAGACCCAGTACTTC. This translates into CASSAPGGQSETQYF.

The chain couples TRBV7-9 to TRBJ1-6, with D perhaps matching TRBD1 (5 bases). The CDR3 has 13 residues. Trimming took 5 bases from V and 13 from J, leaving 15 bases between them. The V gene's germline CDR1 is SEHNR and CDR2 FQNEAQ (reference sequence). The CDR3 is CASSPKRGMPLHF. The DNA of the CDR3 is TGTGCCAGCAGCCCTAAGCGGGGCATGCCCCTCCACTTT.

V gene TRBV7-2 combines with J gene TRBJ1-1; 8 bases map to TRBD1. Germline CDR1 SGHTA, CDR2 FQGNSA. This CDR3 comprises 15 residues. The ends lost 5 bases at V and 4 bases at J; junction bases unmatched: 9. The CDR3 here is CASSPRQGQATEAFF. Written as DNA, the CDR3 is TGTGCCAGCAGCCCGAGACAGGGGCAGGCCACTGAAGCTTTCTTT.

V and J are TRBV6-6 and TRBJ1-2; D possibly corresponds to TRBD1 (5 bases). The length of the CDR3 is 14 residues. Trimming shortened V by 0 bases and J by 8 bases, and 13 bases separated the two germline ends. CDR1 and CDR2 from the germline V gene are MNHNY and SVGAGI (reference sequence). DNA for the CDR3: TGTGCCAGCAGTTACTCGATAGCAGGGCACGGCTACACCTTC. As protein: CASSYSIAGHGYTF.

CDR3 amino acids: CASSPAGANTEAFF. The CDR3 DNA is TGCGCCAGCAGCCCGGCCGGGGCGAACACTGAAGCTTTCTTT. V gene TRBV5-1 combines with J gene TRBJ1-1, with a weak D call TRBD1 (5 bases). Trimming took off 4 bases at V and 1 base at J, with 11 bases between the two ends. Germline CDR1 is SGHRS and CDR2 is YFSETQ. This CDR3 contains 14 residues.

V usage is TRBV5-1 and J usage is TRBJ2-2; D may be TRBD1 or TRBD2 (5 bases each). The CDR3 is 17 residues long. Germline CDR1 reads SGHRS; CDR2 reads YFSETQ. The V end lost 0 bases, the J end lost 1 base, and 13 bases lay between the germline ends. The CDR3 DNA reads TGCGCCAGCAGCTTGGCAGTCGGGACGGAGAACACCGGGGAGCTGTTTTTT. Translating gives CASSLAVGTENTGELFF.

The rearrangement uses TRBV6-2 or TRBV6-3 and TRBJ2-5, with D possibly being TRBD1 or TRBD2 (6 bases each). The V end lost 4 bases, the J end lost 2 bases, and 17 bases lay between the germline ends. The CDR3 has 16 amino acids. Germline V gene lookup returns CDR1 MNHEY and CDR2 SVGEGT. The CDR3 sequence: CASSSWGAGQQETQYF. CDR3 nucleotide sequence: TGTGCCAGCAGTTCTTGGGGGGCCGGGCAACAAGAGACCCAGTACTTC.

This rearrangement joins TRBV29-1 to TRBJ1-2; D is possibly TRBD1 (6 bases). The CDR3 extends over 13 amino acids. V was pared by 5 bases and J by 4 bases, with 14 bases between. Germline assignment: CDR1 SQVTM and CDR2 ANQGSEA. The DNA for the CDR3 is TGCAGCGTTCGGAACGGACAGCTCTATGGCTACACCTTC. This sequence encodes CSVRNGQLYGYTF.

This chain connects TRBV5-1 to TRBJ2-1; D gene uncertain. The V gene's germline CDR1 is SGHRS and CDR2 YFSETQ. The CDR3 length is 16 residues. Trimming took 0 bases from V and 6 from J, leaving 16 bases between them. For the CDR3, the DNA is TGCGCCAGCAGCTTGGCCTCTGTGGGGTACTTCAATGAGCAGTTCTTC. It codes for CASSLASVGYFNEQFF.

The genes are TRBV5-1 and TRBJ1-1; D is unresolved. V was shortened by 4 bases and J by 1 base, with 8 bases between the two germline ends. The CDR3 length is 13 residues. From germline, CDR1 is SGHRS and CDR2 YFSETQ. CDR3 in amino acids: CASSMSRNTEAFF. The CDR3 nucleotides read TGCGCCAGCAGCATGTCACGGAACACTGAAGCTTTCTTT.

The chain combines TRBV5-1 with TRBJ1-3; perhaps TRBD1 as D (6 bases). V was pared by 4 bases and J by 3 bases, with 11 bases between. The CDR3 runs to 14 residues. The germline gives CDR1 SGHRS, CDR2 YFSETQ. The CDR3 nucleotides are TGCGCCAGCAGCCCAACAGGGCATGGAAACACCATATATTTT. Translating it yields CASSPTGHGNTIYF.

This clone has a single count. This chain joins TRBV9 and TRBJ2-1; weak D call: TRBD1 (5 bases). The ends were cut back, 4 bases at V and 3 bases at J, with 14 bases in the middle. Germline values: CDR1 SGDLS, CDR2 YYNGEE. The CDR3 contains 15 residues. The CDR3 DNA follows: TGTGCCAGCAGCCCGAGACAGTCGAGCTACAATGAGCAGTTCTTC. It is translated as CASSPRQSSYNEQFF.

This chain joins TRBV20-1 and TRBJ1-1; no reliable D call. V was shortened by 3 bases and J by 1 base, with 6 bases between the two germline ends. The CDR3 length is 12 residues. Germline V gene sequence: CDR1 DFQATT, CDR2 SNEGSKA (reference sequence). CDR3 residues: CSASFANTEAFF. In nucleotides, the CDR3 is TGCAGTGCTAGTTTTGCGAACACTGAAGCTTTCTTT.

The chain employs TRBV7-9 and TRBJ1-5; 7 nucleotides align to TRBD1. V was clipped by 4 bases and J by 3 bases; unmatched bases: 6. The CDR3 covers 15 residues. Germline V lookup: CDR1 SEHNR, CDR2 FQNEAQ (reference sequence). This CDR3 is CASSSVTGYNQPQHF. The CDR3 DNA sequence: TGTGCCAGCAGCTCCGTGACAGGGTACAATCAGCCCCAGCATTTT.

The chain joins TRBV18 to TRBJ2-2; perhaps D is TRBD1 or TRBD2 (5 bases each). CDR1 is KGHSH and CDR2 is LQKENI in the germline V gene. V was pared by 3 bases and J by 5 bases, with 19 bases between. CDR3 length: 17 amino acids. CDR3 nucleotide sequence: TGTGCCAGCTCACCGAGGGACGGAGGTCTTTGGACCGGGGAGCTGTTTTTT. Protein sequence: CASSPRDGGLWTGELFF.

The chain couples TRBV6-1 to TRBJ1-5, with 7 bases aligning to TRBD1. From germline, CDR1 is MNHNS and CDR2 SASEGT. CDR3 length: 16 amino acids. V trimming: 4 bases; J trimming: 0 bases; junction bases outside the gene matches: 6. This CDR3 reads CASSGGTVYSNQPQHF. DNA of the CDR3: TGTGCCAGCAGTGGCGGGACAGTGTATAGCAATCAGCCCCAGCATTTT.

This clone came up once. CDR3: CASSPRTGFQETQYF. The CDR3 DNA is TGTGCCAGCAGCCCGAGAACCGGGTTCCAAGAGACCCAGTACTTC. The rearrangement uses TRBV7-9 and TRBJ2-5; D is unresolved. This CDR3 comprises 15 residues. Trimming stripped 5 bases from V and 1 base from J, with 14 bases between. CDR1 is SEHNR and CDR2 is FQNEAQ in the germline V gene (reference sequence).

This chain connects TRBV5-8 to TRBJ1-2; 9 bases match TRBD1. Trimming took 2 bases from V and 6 from J; bases not matched to a gene: 2. This CDR3 has 13 residues. CDR1 and CDR2 (germline): SGHTS, YDEGEE. This chain's CDR3 is CASSLGQGNGYTF. Here the CDR3 DNA reads TGTGCCAGCAGCTTAGGACAGGGGAATGGCTACACCTTC.

The chain carries TRBV12-3 or TRBV12-4 and TRBJ1-1; unclear D gene. The CDR3 length is 12 residues. V was trimmed by 3 bases and J by 8 bases, leaving 10 bases between them. The chain's CDR3 is CASSFWRAEAFF. In DNA form, the CDR3 reads TGTGCCAGCAGTTTCTGGAGGGCCGAAGCTTTCTTT.

V is TRBV15 and J is TRBJ1-1; D is possibly TRBD1 (5 bases). This CDR3 has 15 amino acids. Germline V lookup: CDR1 LNHNV, CDR2 YYDKDF (reference sequence). The V gene lost 3 bases and the J gene lost 4 bases, with 15 bases spanning the gap. DNA for the CDR3: TGTGCCACCAGCAGGGGGGACGGACGACGCACTGAAGCTTTCTTT. Its protein is CATSRGDGRRTEAFF.

This sequence joins TRBV2 and TRBJ1-4; possibly TRBD1 for D (5 bases). There are 15 residues in the CDR3. Germline values: CDR1 SNHLY, CDR2 FYNNEI. With 3 bases removed from V and 4 bases from J, the gap between germline ends came to 12 bases. CDR3 amino acids: CASSEGGGSNEKLFF. CDR3 coding DNA: TGTGCCAGCAGTGAGGGGGGAGGGAGTAATGAAAAACTGTTTTTT.

Of note for this clone: The junction shows a germline mismatch at one end, possibly a read error. V and J are TRBV30 and TRBJ1-1; the D gene is possibly TRBD1 (5 bases). The CDR3 extends over 13 amino acids. In germline, CDR1 is GTSNPN, CDR2 SVGIG (reference sequence). Written as DNA, the CDR3 is TGTGCCGGGAGGGGCGGCATGAACACTGAAGCTTTCTTT. Translating it yields CAGRGGMNTEAFF.

The chain joins TRBV24-1 to TRBJ2-3, with 10 bases identical to TRBD2. This CDR3 comprises 16 residues. V lost 5 bases to trimming and J lost 4 bases; unmatched junction nucleotides: 8. Germline V gives CDR1 KGHDR, CDR2 SFDVKD. The CDR3 reads CATSGTSGRSADTQYF. The CDR3 DNA reads as TGTGCCACCAGTGGGACTAGCGGACGGAGTGCAGATACGCAGTATTTT.

The CDR3 region has the DNA TGTGCCAGCAGGGGAGGGGGGGAGACCCAGTACTTC. Its translation: CASRGGGETQYF. This chain links TRBV12-3 or TRBV12-4 with TRBJ2-5; a possible D gene is TRBD2 (7 bases). The CDR3 consists of 12 residues. Deletions cut 6 bases from V and 5 bases from J, with 10 bases between.

The genes are TRBV28 and TRBJ2-7, with D tentatively TRBD1 or TRBD2 (5 bases each). The CDR3 spans 13 residues. V was trimmed by 10 bases and J by 1 base, leaving 14 bases between them. Germline CDR1 MDHEN, CDR2 SYDVKM. In nucleotides, the CDR3 is TGTGCCATCCCGGGACCGTCGTCCTACGAGCAGTACTTC. This codes for CAIPGPSSYEQYF.

This chain uses TRBV5-1 with TRBJ1-4; maybe TRBD1 (6 bases). Germline V gene sequence: CDR1 SGHRS, CDR2 YFSETQ. Deletions cut 3 bases from V and 0 bases from J, with 6 bases between. The CDR3 is 14 residues long. CDR3 region: CASSSGATNEKLFF. The DNA for the CDR3 is TGCGCCAGCAGCTCAGGGGCAACTAATGAAAAACTGTTTTTT.

CDR3 nucleotide sequence: TGTGCCACCAGTGATTCAGGGACAGGGAGGTCCGGGGAGCTGTTTTTT. This encodes CATSDSGTGRSGELFF. The V call is TRBV24-1, the J call TRBJ2-2, with 9 bases fitting TRBD1. The CDR3 is made up of 16 amino acids. Trimming at V came to 2 bases and at J to 6 bases, leaving 6 bases not matched to a gene. Looked up from germline, CDR1 is KGHDR and CDR2 is SFDVKD.

The rearrangement links TRBV5-6 to TRBJ2-5, with TRBD1 as a possible D gene (5 bases). The CDR3 spans 13 residues. The germline gives CDR1 SGHDT, CDR2 YYEEEE. Trimming stripped 1 base from V and 4 bases from J, with 8 bases between. The CDR3: CASSLSTGETQYF. In nucleotides, the CDR3 is TGTGCCAGCAGCTTGAGTACAGGAGAGACCCAGTACTTC.

The chain carries TRBV5-5 and TRBJ2-2; unclear D gene. Germline V gene sequence: CDR1 SGHKS, CDR2 YYEKEE (reference sequence). V was clipped by 2 bases and J by 4 bases, with 0 bases between them. The CDR3 length is 11 residues. This chain's CDR3 is CASSFTGELFF. DNA of the CDR3: TGTGCCAGCAGCTTCACCGGGGAGCTGTTTTTT.

This clone showed up just once. The V gene is TRBV24-1, the J gene TRBJ2-1; D is perhaps TRBD1 (6 bases). V was pared by 0 bases and J by 6 bases, with 8 bases between. This CDR3 contains 14 residues. CDR1 is KGHDR, CDR2 SFDVKD, per germline. The CDR3 protein is CATSDLGGSNEQFF. The CDR3 region has the DNA TGTGCCACCAGTGATTTGGGGGGCAGCAATGAGCAGTTCTTC.

The genes are TRBV5-4 and TRBJ1-6, with TRBD1 identical over 7 bases. The CDR3 loop spans 14 amino acids. Germline V lookup: CDR1 SGHNT, CDR2 YYREEE (reference sequence). The V gene end was trimmed by 4 bases and the J gene end by 9 bases; junction bases not matched to a gene: 7. CDR3 in amino acids: CASSPGQSSSPLHF. In nucleotides, the CDR3 is TGTGCCAGCAGCCCGGGACAGTCGAGTTCACCCCTCCACTTT.